Sequencing of this T cell receptor beta chain was carried out in a study of neoadjuvant anti-PD-1 for oral cavity cancer. The study, taken as a whole, reports: TCR analyses covered only three patients per response group.

Stage II-IVA oral cavity squamous cell carcinoma was new and untreated by systemic or radiation therapy. Blood cells were analyzed directly, without culture or expansion. Details on this clone: Its antigen is not identified.

There are 13 residues in the CDR3. Looked up from germline, CDR1 is MNHEY and CDR2 is SMNVEV (reference sequence). Trimming left V 7 bases short and J 5 bases short, with 15 bases between. Six replicates per PBMC sample, mostly from 450 to 600 ng of genomic DNA. The method was immunoSEQ multiplex PCR; TCRdb's version includes in-frame clones alone and lacks a portion of them. The top ten hold around 3% of the sample, which has about 81,000 clones, 70% to 85% seen once. The V and J genes are TRBV27 and TRBJ2-7; TRBD1 is a possible D gene (6 bases). This sample comprised PBMCs, obtained before nivolumab (anti-PD-1) treatment. The TCR sequence derives from a person between 40 and 85 years old with oral cavity squamous cell carcinoma. DNA of the CDR3: TGTGCCAGCACCCCCGAGGACAGAAACGAGCAGTACTTC. Its protein product is CASTPEDRNEQYF.